This T cell receptor beta chain comes out of a study of regulatory T cells in long-lasting Graves disease. This clonotype was seen at least ten times. Trimming shortened V by 5 bases and J by 0 bases, and 9 bases separated the two germline ends. This CDR3 is 14 amino acids long. The germline V gene has CDR1 MNHNS and CDR2 SASEGT. The time point: newly diagnosed GD, antithyroid drugs for less than 3 months. The TCR library was made from RNA that had been extracted from PBMCs in TRIzol. Construction of TCR beta libraries relied on iRepertoire HTBI primers and on Arm-PCR targeting CDR3 regions. In TCRdb, the multiplex PCR reads were re-called with MiXCR into one record per CDR3 protein. The profile covers roughly 610,000 distinct CDR3 sequences, with approximately 16% appearing a single time and 12% taken by the ten largest. This sample was shared with a second study, whose subject was T cells in Graves' hyperthyroidism and ophthalmopathy.

This sequence originates from a young man with Graves disease. V gene TRBV6-1 combines with J gene TRBJ2-3, with D maybe TRBD2 (5 bases). The material sequenced was peripheral blood mononuclear cells (PBMCs), taken at new diagnosis, from a patient treated with antithyroid drugs. CDR3 sequence reads: CASSRTPSTDTQYF. The CDR3 DNA reads TGTGCCAGCAGTCGGACTCCTAGCACAGATACGCAGTATTTT.